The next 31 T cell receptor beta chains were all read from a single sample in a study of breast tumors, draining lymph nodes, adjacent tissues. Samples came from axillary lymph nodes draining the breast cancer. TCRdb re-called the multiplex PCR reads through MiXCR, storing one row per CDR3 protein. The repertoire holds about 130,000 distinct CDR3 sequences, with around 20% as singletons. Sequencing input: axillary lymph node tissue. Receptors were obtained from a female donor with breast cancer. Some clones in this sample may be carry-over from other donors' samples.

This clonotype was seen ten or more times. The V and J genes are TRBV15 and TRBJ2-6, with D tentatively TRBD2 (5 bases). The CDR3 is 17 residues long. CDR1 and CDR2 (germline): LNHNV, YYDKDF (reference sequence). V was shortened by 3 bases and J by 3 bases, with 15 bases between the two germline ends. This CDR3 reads CATSSGEGTGGANVLTF. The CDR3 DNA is TGTGCCACCAGCAGTGGAGAGGGTACGGGTGGGGCCAACGTCCTGACTTTC. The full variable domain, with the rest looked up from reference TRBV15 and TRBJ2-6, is DAMVIQNPRYQVTQFGKPVTLSCSQTLNHNVMYWYQQKSSQAPKLLFHYYDKDFNNEADTPDNFQSRRPNTSFCFLDIRSPGLGDTAMYLCATSSGEGTGGANVLTFGAGSRLTVL.

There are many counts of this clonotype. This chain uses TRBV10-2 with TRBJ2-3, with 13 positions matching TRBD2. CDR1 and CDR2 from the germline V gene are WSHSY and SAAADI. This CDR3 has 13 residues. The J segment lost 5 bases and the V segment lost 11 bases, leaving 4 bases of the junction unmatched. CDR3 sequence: CAGRLAGGDTQYF. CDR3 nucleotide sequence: TGCGCCGGCCGACTAGCGGGAGGAGATACGCAGTATTTT.

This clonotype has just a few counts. The CDR3 loop reads CASRKTTGRRSPLHF. The DNA of the CDR3 is TGTGCCAGCAGAAAAACGACAGGGAGGAGGTCACCCCTCCACTTT. The chain employs TRBV28 and TRBJ1-6, with 7 bases identical to TRBD1. The V gene's germline CDR1 is MDHEN and CDR2 SYDVKM. The trim removed 6 bases at V and 10 bases at J, leaving 12 bases unmatched. CDR3 length: 15 residues.

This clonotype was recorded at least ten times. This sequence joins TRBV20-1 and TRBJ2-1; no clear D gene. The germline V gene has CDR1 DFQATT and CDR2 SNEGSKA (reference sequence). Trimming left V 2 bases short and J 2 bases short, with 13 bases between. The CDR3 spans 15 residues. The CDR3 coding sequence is TGCAGTGCTAGACAAGACATTAGCACCTACAATGAGCAGTTCTTC. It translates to CSARQDISTYNEQFF.

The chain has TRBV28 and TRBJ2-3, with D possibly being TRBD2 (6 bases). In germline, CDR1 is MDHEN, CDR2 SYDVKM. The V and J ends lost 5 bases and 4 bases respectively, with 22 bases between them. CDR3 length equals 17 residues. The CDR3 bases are TGTGCCAGCAGTCCCCCTTCCGGGACTGGGGAATCAGATACGCAGTATTTT. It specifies CASSPPSGTGESDTQYF.

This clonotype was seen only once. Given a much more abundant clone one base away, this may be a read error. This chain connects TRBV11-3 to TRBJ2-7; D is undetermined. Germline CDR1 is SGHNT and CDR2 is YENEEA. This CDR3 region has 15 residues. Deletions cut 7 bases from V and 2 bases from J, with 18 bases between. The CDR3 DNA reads TGTGCCAGCACTGTCTCGCGGATAAAGGCCTACGAGCAGTACTTC. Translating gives CASTVSRIKAYEQYF.

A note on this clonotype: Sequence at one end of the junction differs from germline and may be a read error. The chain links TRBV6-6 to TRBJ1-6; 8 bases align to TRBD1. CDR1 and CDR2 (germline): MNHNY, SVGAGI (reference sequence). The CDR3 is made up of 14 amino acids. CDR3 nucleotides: TGCGCCAGCAGTGACAGGGGCTATAATCCACCCCTCCACTTT. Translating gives CASSDRGYNPPLHF.

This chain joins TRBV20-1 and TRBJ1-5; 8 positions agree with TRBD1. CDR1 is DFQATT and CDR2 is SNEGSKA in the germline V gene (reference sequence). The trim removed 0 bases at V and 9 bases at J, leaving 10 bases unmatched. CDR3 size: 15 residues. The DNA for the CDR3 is TGCAGTGCTAGAGACCGGACAGGGCCCTTTGGGCCCCAGCATTTT. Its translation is CSARDRTGPFGPQHF.

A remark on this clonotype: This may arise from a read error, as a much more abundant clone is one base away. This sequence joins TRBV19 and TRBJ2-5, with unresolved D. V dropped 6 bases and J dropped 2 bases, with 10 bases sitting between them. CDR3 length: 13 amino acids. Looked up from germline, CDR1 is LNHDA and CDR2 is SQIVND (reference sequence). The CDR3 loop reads CASRTWSQETQYF. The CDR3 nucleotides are TGTGCCAGTAGGACATGGTCGCAAGAGACCCAGTACTTC.

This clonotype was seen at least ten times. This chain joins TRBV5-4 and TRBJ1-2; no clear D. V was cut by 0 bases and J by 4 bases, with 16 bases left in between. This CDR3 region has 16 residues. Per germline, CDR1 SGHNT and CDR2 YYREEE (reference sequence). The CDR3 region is CASSLGAGEIGYGYTF. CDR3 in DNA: TGTGCCAGCAGCTTGGGTGCTGGGGAGATAGGCTATGGCTACACCTTC.

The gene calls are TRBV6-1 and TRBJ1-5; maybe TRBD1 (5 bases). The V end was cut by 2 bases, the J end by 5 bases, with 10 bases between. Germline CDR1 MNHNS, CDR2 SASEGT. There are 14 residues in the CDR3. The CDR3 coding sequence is TGTGCCAGCAGTGAAAGGGGTCCGGATCAGCCCCAGCATTTT. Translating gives CASSERGPDQPQHF.

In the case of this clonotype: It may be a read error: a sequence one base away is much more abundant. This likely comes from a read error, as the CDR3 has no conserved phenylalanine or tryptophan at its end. DNA for the CDR3: TGTGCCAGCTCACAGACTGGTCGCGGGGAGCTGTTTTCT. This translates into CASSQTGRGELFS. This chain connects TRBV18 to TRBJ2-2; D remains ambiguous. The germline V and J ends were trimmed by 4 bases and 7 bases, with 10 bases remaining between them. Germline V CDR1 and CDR2: KGHSH, LQKENI. The length of the CDR3 is 13 residues.

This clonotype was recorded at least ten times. CDR3 nucleotides: TGCAGTGCCCTAGGAGGTCTTACCACCTACAATGAGCAGTTCTTC. Translated: CSALGGLTTYNEQFF. This chain uses TRBV20-1 with TRBJ2-1, with D tentatively TRBD2 (5 bases). V shed 6 bases and J shed 2 bases, with 17 bases lying between them. Germline V gene data show CDR1 as DFQATT and CDR2 as SNEGSKA (reference sequence). The CDR3 extends over 15 amino acids.

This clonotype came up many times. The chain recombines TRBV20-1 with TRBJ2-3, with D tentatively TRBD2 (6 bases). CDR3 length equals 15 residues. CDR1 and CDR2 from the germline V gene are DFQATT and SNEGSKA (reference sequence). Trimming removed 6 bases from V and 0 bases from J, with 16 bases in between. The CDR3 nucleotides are TGCAGTGCAACGCCAGGGAGCGGGAGCACAGATACGCAGTATTTT. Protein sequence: CSATPGSGSTDTQYF.

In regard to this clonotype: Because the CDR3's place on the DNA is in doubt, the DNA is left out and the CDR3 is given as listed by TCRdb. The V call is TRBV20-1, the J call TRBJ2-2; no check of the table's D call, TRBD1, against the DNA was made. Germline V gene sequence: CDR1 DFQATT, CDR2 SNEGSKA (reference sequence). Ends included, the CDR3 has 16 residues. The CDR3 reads CSEGIGREQYFGELFF.

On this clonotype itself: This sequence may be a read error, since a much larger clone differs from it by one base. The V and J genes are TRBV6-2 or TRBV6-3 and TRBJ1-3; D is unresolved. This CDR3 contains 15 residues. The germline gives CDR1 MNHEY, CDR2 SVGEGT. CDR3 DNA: TGTGCCAGCAGGGCCGCGGGAGCCTCTGGAAACACCATACATTTT. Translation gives CASRAAGASGNTIHF.

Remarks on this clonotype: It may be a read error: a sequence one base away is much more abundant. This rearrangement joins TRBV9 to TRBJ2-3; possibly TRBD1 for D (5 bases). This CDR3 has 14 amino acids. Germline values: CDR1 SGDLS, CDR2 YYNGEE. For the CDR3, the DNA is TGTGCCAGCAGCGTAGATCCGGACACAGATACGCGGTATTTT. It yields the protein CASSVDPDTDTRYF. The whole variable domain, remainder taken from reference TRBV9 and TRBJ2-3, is DSGVTQTPKHLITATGQRVTLRCSPRSGDLSVYWYQQSLDQGLQFLIQYYNGEERAKGNILERFSAQQFPDLHSELNLSSLELGDSALYFCASSVDPDTDTRYFGPGTRLTVL.

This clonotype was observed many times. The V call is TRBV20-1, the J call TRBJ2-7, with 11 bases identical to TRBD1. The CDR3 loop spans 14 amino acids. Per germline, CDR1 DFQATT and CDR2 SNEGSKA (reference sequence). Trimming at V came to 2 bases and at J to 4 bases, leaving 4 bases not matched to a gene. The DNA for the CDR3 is TGCAGTGCTAGACTGGACAGGGGGCTGTACGAGCAGTACTTC. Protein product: CSARLDRGLYEQYF.

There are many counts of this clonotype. CDR3 protein: CSARASGGNNEQFF. CDR3 DNA sequence: TGCAGTGCTAGAGCTAGCGGGGGGAACAATGAGCAGTTCTTC. The V gene is TRBV20-1, the J gene TRBJ2-1; 11 bases fit TRBD2. Per germline, CDR1 DFQATT and CDR2 SNEGSKA (reference sequence). V lost 1 base and J lost 5; bases outside the gene matches: 1. The CDR3 extends over 14 amino acids.

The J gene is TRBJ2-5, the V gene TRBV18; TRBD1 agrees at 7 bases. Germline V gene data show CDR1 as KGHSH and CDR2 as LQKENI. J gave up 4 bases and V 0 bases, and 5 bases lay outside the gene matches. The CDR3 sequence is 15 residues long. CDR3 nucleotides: TGTGCCAGCTCACCACCAGGGGGCCTTCGAGAGACCCAGTACTTC. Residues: CASSPPGGLRETQYF. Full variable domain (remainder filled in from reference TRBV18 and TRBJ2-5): NAGVMQNPRHLVRRRGQEARLRCSPMKGHSHVYWYRQLPEEGLKFMVYLQKENIIDESGMPKERFSAEFPKEGPSILRIQQVVRGDSAAYFCASSPPGGLRETQYFGPGTRLLVL.

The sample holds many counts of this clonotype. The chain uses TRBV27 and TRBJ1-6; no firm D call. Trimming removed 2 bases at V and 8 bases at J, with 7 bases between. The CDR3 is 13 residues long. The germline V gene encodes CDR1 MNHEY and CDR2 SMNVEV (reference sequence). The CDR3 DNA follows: TGTGCCAGCAGTTTAACGTGGGATTCACCCCTCCACTTT. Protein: CASSLTWDSPLHF.

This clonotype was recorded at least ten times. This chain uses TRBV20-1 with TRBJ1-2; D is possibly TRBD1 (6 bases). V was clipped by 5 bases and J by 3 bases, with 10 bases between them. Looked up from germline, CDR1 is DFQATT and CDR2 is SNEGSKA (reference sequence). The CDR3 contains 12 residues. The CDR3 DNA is TGCAGTGCTGAGACAGGCTACTATGGCTACACCTTC. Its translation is CSAETGYYGYTF.

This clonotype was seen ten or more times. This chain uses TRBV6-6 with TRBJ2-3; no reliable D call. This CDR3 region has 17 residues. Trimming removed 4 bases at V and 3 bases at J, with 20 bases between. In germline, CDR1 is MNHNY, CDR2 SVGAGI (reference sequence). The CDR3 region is CASSLQPEADKTDTQYF. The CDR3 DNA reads TGTGCCAGCAGTTTACAACCCGAGGCCGATAAAACAGATACGCAGTATTTT.

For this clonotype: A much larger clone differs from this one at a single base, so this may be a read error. The CDR3 sequence is CASSSDPNCEQYF. The DNA for the CDR3 is TGTGCCAGCAGCTCGGACCCTAACTGCGAGCAGTACTTC. V usage is TRBV3-1 and J usage is TRBJ2-7; the D is unclear. Trimming took 5 bases from V and 6 from J, leaving 14 bases between them. Germline-derived CDR1 and CDR2 are LGHDT and YNNKEL (reference sequence). The CDR3 length is 13 residues.

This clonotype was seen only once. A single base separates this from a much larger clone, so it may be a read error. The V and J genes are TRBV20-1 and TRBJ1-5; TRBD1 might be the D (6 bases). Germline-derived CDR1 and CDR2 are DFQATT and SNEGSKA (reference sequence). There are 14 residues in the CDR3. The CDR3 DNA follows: TGCAGTGCAAGGGGGGGCCCGGGCAATCGGCCCCAGCATTTT. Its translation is CSARGGPGNRPQHF.

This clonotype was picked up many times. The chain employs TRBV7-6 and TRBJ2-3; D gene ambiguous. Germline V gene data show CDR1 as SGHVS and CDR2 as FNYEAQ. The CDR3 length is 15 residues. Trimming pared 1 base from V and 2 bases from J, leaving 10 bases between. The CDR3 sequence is CASSLEVKVTDTQYF. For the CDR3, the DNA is TGTGCCAGCAGCTTAGAAGTAAAGGTCACAGATACGCAGTATTTT.

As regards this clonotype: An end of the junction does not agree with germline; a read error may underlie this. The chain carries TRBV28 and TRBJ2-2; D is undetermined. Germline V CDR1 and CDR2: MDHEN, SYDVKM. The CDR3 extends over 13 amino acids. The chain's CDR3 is CASSLSVVGELFF. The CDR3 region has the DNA TGTGCCAGCAGCTTATCGGTCGTTGGGGAGCTGTTTTTT.

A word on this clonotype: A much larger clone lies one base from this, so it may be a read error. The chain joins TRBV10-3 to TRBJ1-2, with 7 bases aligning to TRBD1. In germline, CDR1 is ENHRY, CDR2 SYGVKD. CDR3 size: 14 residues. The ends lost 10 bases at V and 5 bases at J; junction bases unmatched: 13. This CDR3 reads CATRPNDRVYGYTF. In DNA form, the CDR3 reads TGTGCCACCAGGCCTAACGACAGGGTTTATGGCTACACCTTC.

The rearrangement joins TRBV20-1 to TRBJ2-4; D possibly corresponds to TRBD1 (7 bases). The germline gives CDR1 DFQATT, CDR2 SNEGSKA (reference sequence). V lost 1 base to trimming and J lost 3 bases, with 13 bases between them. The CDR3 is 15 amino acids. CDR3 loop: CSARVAQGGKNIQYF. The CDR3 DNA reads TGCAGTGCTAGAGTGGCCCAGGGGGGCAAAAACATTCAGTACTTC.

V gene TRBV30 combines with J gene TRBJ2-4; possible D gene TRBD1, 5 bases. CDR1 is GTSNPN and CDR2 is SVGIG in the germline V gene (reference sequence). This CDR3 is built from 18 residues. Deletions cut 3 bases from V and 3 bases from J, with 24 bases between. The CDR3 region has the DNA TGTGCCTGGAGCGGCCGCTTCCCGATTGACAGACGCAAAAACATTCAGTACTTC. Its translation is CAWSGRFPIDRRKNIQYF.

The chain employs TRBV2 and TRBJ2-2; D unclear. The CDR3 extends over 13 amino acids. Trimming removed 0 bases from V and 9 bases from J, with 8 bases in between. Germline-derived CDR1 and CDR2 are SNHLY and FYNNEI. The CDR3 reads CASSEAVTRELFF. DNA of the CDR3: TGTGCCAGCAGTGAAGCGGTGACCAGGGAGCTGTTTTTT.